Sequencing of this TCR beta chain was carried out in a study of blood T cell repertoires in COVID-19. Background on the study: Nucleic acid was either cDNA or gDNA, and it came from T cells, B-cell-depleted T cells, or PBMCs.

V was clipped by 4 bases and J by 6 bases; unmatched bases: 8. Germline V gene lookup returns CDR1 LNHDA and CDR2 SQIVND (reference sequence). This CDR3 region has 14 residues. TCRdb keeps only in-frame clones here, not all; method: immunoSEQ multiplex PCR. Of around 310,000 clones listed, roughly 91% were seen once; the top ten hold over 8.5%. This clone was picked up one time. This clonotype was sampled from a young woman who had recovered from COVID-19. V gene TRBV19 combines with J gene TRBJ1-2, with 7 positions matching TRBD1. The sequenced sample consisted of PBMCs or T cells enriched from blood (not recorded which). CDR3 in DNA: TGTGCCAGTAGTACCTACTCGACAGGGAATGGCTACACCTTC. The encoded protein is CASSTYSTGNGYTF.